This TCR beta chain was identified during a study of OX40 agonist ivuxolimab in advanced cancers. Across the whole study: The group had a mean age of approximately 60 years, ranged from about 20 to 79, and was 75% to 85% male. Anti-PD-1, anti-PD-L1 or anti-CTLA-4 therapy given earlier was allowed, and about 38% had some.

Sequencing used immunoSEQ multiplex PCR; TCRdb keeps in-frame clones, though not all of them. The sample holds about 40,000 clones; 88% are singletons and the top ten take about 12%. Points on this clone: Its specificity is not known.

This CDR3 comprises 16 residues. Germline V gives CDR1 SGHAT, CDR2 FQNNGV. V shed 7 bases and J shed 1 base, with 18 bases lying between them. Study-wide findings and caveats: By week 6 at 0.1 to 3.0 mg/kg, blood CD4+ and CD8+ T cells had expanded clonally. Antigen targets of the expanded peripheral T cells went undetermined.

The TCR sequence derives from an adult with an advanced solid tumor such as melanoma, head and neck, liver or kidney cancer. The specimen comprised CD4+ or CD8+ T cells sorted from blood, sampled in a trial of the OX40 agonist ivuxolimab. V gene TRBV11-2 combines with J gene TRBJ2-3, with D possibly being TRBD2 (5 bases). CDR3 region: CASTQEVIGGTDTQYF. In DNA, the CDR3 is TGTGCCAGCACCCAGGAGGTCATTGGGGGCACAGATACGCAGTATTTT.